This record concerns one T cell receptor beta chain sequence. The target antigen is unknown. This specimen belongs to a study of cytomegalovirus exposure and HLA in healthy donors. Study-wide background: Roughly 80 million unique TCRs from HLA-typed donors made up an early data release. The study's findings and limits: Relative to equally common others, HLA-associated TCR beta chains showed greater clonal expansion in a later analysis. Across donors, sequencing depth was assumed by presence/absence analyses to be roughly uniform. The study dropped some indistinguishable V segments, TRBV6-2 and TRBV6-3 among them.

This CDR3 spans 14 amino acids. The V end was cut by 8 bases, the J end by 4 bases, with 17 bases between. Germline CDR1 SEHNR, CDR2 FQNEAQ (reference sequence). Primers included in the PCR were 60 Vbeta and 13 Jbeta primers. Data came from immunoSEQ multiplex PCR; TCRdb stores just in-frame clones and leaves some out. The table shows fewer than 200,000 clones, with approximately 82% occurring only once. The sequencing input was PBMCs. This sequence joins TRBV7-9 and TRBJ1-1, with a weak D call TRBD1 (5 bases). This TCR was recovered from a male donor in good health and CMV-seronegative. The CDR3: CASGRQGSVTEAFF. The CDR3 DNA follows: TGTGCCAGCGGCCGCCAGGGAAGTGTCACTGAAGCTTTCTTT.